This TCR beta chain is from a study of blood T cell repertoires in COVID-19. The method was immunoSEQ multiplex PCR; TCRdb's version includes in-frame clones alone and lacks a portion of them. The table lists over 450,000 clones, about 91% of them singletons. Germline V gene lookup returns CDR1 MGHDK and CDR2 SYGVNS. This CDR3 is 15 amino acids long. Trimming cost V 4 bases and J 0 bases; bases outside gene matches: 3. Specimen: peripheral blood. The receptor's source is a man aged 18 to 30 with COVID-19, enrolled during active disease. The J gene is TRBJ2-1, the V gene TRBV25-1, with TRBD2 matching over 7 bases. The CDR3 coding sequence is TGTGCCAGCAGTGCCGGGGGGAGCTCCTACAATGAGCAGTTCTTC. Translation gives CASSAGGSSYNEQFF.